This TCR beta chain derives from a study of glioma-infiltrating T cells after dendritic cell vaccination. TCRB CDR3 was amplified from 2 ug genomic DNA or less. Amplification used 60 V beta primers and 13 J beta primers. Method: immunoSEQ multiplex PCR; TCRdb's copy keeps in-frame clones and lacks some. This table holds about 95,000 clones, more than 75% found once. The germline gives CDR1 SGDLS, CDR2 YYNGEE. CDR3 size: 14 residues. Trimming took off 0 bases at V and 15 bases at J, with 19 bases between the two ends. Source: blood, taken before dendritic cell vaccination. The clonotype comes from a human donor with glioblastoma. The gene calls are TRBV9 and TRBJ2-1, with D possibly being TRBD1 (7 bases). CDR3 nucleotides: TGTGCCAGCAGCGTAGAGGGGCAGGGGGGTAGTACGTTCTTC. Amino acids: CASSVEGQGGSTFF. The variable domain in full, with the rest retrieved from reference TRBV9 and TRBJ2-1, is DSGVTQTPKHLITATGQRVTLRCSPRSGDLSVYWYQQSLDQGLQFLIQYYNGEERAKGNILERFSAQQFPDLHSELNLSSLELGDSALYFCASSVEGQGGSTFFGPGTRLTVL.